This note documents a single TCR beta chain sequence. Its antigen is still unknown. Naivety among CD8 cells was defined by CD45RO negativity and positive CCR7 selection, thereby excluding terminally differentiated effector memory CD45RA+ cells. Study processing details: ImmunoSEQ gave junction-only sequences without quality scores, so filtering differed. Profiled with immunoSEQ multiplex PCR; TCRdb holds only in-frame clones, not every one. The DNA was the basis for D and trimming; V, J and clone size are from that table. The table has around 2,000,000 clones, 90% to 95% seen once; the top ten hold roughly 1.7%. This entry belongs to a study of shared clonotypes between healthy human individuals. About the study: The plates for each donor numbered three CD4 naive, three CD4 memory, two CD8 naive and one CD8 memory.

Study-level points and caveats: The sole specimen, blood, was sampled, and tissue repertoires likely differ. Clonotypes shared by all four sorted-subset donors had higher generation probabilities than non-shared clonotypes.

The length of the CDR3 is 14 residues. CDR1 is SEHNR and CDR2 is FQNEAQ in the germline V gene (reference sequence). V was pared by 1 base and J by 1 base, with 7 bases between. The sequenced sample consisted of naive CD8+ T cells from PBMCs. The chain has TRBV7-9 and TRBJ1-1; D gene ambiguous. This sequence was found in a man in his late teens or twenties in good health. Some clones in this sample may be carry-over from other donors' samples. This CDR3 is CASSLGLSNTEAFF. The DNA for the CDR3 is TGTGCCAGCAGCTTAGGTTTGTCGAACACTGAAGCTTTCTTT.